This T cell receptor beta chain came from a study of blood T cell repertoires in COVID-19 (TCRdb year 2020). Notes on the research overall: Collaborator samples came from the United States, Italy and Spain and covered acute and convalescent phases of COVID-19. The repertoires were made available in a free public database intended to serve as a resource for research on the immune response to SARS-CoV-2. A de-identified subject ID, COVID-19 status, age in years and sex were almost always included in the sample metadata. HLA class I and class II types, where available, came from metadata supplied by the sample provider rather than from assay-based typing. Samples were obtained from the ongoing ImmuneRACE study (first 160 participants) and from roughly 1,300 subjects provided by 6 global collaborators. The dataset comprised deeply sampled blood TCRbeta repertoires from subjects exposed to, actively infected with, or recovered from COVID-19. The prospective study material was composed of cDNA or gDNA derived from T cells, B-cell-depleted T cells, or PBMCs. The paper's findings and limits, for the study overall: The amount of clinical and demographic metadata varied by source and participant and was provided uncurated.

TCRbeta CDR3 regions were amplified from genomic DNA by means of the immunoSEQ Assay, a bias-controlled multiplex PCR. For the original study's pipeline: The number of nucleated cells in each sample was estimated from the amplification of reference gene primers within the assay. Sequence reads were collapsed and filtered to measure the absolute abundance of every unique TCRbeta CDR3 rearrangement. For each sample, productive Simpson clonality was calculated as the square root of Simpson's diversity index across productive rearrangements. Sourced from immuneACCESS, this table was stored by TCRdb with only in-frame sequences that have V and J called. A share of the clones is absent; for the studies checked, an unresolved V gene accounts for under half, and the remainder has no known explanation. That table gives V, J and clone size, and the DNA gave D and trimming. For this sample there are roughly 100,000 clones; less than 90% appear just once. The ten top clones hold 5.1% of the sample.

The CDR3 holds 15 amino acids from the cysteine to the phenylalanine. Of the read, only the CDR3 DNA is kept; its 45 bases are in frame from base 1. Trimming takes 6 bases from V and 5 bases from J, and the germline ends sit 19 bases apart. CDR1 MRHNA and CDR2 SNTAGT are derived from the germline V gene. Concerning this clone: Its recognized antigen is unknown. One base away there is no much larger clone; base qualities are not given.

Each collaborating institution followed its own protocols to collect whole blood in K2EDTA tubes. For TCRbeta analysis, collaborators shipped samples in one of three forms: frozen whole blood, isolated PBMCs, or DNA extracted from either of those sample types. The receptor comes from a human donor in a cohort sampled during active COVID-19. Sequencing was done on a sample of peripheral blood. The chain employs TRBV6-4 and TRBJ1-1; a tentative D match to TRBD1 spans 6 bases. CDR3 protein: CASRIEPGARTEAFF. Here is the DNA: TGTGCCAGCAGAATAGAACCAGGGGCGCGGACTGAAGCTTTCTTT.